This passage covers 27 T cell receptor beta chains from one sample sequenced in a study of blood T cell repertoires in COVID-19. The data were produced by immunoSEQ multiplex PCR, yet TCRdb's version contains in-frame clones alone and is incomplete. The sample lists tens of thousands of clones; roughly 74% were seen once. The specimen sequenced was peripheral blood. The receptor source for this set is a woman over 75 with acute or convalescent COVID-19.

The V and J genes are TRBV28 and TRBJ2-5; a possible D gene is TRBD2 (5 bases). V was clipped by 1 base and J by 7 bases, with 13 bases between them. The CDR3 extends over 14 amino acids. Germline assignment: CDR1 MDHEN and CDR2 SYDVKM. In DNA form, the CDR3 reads TGTGCCAGCAGTTTATCGAGGGCGTCGGGGACCCAGTACTTC. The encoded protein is CASSLSRASGTQYF.

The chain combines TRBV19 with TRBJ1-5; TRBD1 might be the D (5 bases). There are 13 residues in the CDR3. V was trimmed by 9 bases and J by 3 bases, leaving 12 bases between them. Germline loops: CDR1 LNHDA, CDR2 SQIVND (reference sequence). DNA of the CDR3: TGTGCCAGCAGGGTAGGGGCCAATCAGCCCCAGCATTTT. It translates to CASRVGANQPQHF. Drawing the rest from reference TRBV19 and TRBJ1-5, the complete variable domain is DGGITQSPKYLFRKEGQNVTLSCEQNLNHDAMYWYRQDPGQGLRLIYYSQIVNDFQKGDIAEGYSVSREKKESFPLTVTSAQKNPTAFYLCASRVGANQPQHFGDGTRLSIL.

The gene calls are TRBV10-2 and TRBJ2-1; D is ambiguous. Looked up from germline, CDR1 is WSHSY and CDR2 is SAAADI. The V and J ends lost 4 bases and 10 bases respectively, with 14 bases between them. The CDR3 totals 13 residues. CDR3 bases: TGCGCCAGCAGTGCTAATGCGAGAGTAGAGCAGTTCTTC. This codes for CASSANARVEQFF.

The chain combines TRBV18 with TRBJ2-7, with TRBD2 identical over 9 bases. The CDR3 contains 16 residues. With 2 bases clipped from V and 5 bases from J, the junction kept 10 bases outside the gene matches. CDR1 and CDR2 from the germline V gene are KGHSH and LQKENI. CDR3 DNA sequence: TGTGCCAGCTCACCAGGAATAGCGGGAGCTAACCACGAGCAGTACTTC. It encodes CASSPGIAGANHEQYF. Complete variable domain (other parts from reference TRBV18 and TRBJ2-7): NAGVMQNPRHLVRRRGQEARLRCSPMKGHSHVYWYRQLPEEGLKFMVYLQKENIIDESGMPKERFSAEFPKEGPSILRIQQVVRGDSAAYFCASSPGIAGANHEQYFGPGTRLTVT.

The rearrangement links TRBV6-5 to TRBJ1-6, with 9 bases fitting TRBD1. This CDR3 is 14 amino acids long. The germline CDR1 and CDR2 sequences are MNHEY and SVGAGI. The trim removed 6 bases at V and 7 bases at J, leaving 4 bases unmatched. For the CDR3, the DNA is TGTGCCAGCAGCCGGACAGGGGACAATTCACCCCTCCACTTT. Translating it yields CASSRTGDNSPLHF.

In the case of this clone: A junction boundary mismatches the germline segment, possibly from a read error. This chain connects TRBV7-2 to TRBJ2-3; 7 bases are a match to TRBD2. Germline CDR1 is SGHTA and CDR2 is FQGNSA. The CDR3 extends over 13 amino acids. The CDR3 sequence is CASSLPGLPRRNF. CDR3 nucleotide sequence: TGTGCCAGCAGCCTGCCGGGACTACCAAGGAGGAATTTT.

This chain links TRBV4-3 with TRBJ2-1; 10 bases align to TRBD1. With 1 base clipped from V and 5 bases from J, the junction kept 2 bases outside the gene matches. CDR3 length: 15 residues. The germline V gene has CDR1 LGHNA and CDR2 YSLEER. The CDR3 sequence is CASSQGDRGNNEQFF. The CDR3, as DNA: TGCGCCAGCAGCCAAGGGGACAGGGGAAACAATGAGCAGTTCTTC.

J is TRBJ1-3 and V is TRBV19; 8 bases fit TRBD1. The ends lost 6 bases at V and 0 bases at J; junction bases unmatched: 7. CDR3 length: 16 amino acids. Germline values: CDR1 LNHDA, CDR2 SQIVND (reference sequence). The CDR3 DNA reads TGTGCCAGTAGGCGAGGACAGGGCGTCTCTGGAAACACCATATATTTT. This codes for CASRRGQGVSGNTIYF.

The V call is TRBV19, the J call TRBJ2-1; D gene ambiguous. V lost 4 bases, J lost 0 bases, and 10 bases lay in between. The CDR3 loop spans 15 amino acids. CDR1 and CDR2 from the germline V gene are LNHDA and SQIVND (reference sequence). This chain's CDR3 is CASSTRRSSYNEQFF. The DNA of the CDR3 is TGTGCCAGTAGTACACGGAGAAGCTCCTACAATGAGCAGTTCTTC.

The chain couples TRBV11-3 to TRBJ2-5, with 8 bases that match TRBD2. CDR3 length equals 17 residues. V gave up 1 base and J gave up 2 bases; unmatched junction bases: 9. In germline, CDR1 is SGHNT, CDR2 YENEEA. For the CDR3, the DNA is TGTGCCAGCAGCTTAGGTAGCGGGACCGGTTCACAAGAGACCCAGTACTTC. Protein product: CASSLGSGTGSQETQYF.

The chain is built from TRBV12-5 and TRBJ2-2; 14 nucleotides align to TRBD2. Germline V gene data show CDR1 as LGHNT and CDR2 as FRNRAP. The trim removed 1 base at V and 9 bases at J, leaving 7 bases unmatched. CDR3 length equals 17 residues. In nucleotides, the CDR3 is TGTGCTAGTGGTTTGGACTTGGGACTAGCGGGAGAGAGGGAGCTGTTTTTT. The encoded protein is CASGLDLGLAGERELFF. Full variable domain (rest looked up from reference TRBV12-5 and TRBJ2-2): DARVTQTPRHKVTEMGQEVTMRCQPILGHNTVFWYRQTMMQGLELLAYFRNRAPLDDSGMPKDRFSAEMPDATLATLKIQPSEPRDSAVYFCASGLDLGLAGERELFFGEGSRLTVL.

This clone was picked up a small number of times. The CDR3 DNA is TGTGCCAGTAGTATGAGCAACAGGGAAGGCTACACCTTC. Amino acid sequence: CASSMSNREGYTF. The rearrangement joins TRBV19 to TRBJ1-2; D perhaps matches TRBD1 (6 bases). CDR1 and CDR2 (germline): LNHDA, SQIVND (reference sequence). V lost 3 bases, J lost 8 bases, and 13 bases lay in between. The CDR3 is 13 amino acids.

The CDR3 DNA reads TGCGCCAGCAGCTTGATTGGACTAGCGGGAGGGCCGGGGGGAGAGCAGTACTTC. Amino acids: CASSLIGLAGGPGGEQYF. The V call is TRBV5-1, the J call TRBJ2-7; TRBD2 aligns across 15 bases. The CDR3 has 18 amino acids. J was trimmed by 7 bases and V by 1 base; bases with no gene match: 12. From germline, CDR1 is SGHRS and CDR2 YFSETQ. The full variable domain, rest sourced from reference TRBV5-1 and TRBJ2-7, is KAGVTQTPRYLIKTRGQQVTLSCSPISGHRSVSWYQQTPGQGLQFLFEYFSETQRNKGNFPGRFSGRQFSNSRSEMNVSTLELGDSALYLCASSLIGLAGGPGGEQYFGPGTRLTVT.

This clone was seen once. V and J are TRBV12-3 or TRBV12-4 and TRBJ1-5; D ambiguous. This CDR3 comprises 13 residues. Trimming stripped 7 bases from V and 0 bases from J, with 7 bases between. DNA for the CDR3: TGTGCCAGCAAGCCTGGTAGCAATCAGCCCCAGCATTTT. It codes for CASKPGSNQPQHF.

CDR3 in amino acids: CASSMKVQGWYEQYF. CDR3 sequence (DNA): TGTGCCAGCAGCATGAAAGTTCAGGGTTGGTACGAGCAGTACTTC. The chain couples TRBV21-1 to TRBJ2-7; TRBD1, the table's D call, was not compared with the DNA. TRBV21-1 is annotated as a pseudogene. The CDR3 length is 15 residues.

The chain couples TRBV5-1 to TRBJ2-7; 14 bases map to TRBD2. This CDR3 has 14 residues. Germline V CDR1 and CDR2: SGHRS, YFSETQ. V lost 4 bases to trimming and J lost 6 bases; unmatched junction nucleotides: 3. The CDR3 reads CASSLTSGRAEQYF. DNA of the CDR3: TGCGCCAGCAGCCTGACTAGCGGGAGGGCCGAGCAGTACTTC.

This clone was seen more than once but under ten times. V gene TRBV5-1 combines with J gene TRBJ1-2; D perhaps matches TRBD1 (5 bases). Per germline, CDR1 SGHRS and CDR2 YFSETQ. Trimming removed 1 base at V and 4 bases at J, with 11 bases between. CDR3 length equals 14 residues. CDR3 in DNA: TGCGCCAGCAGCTTGACAACAGGCTTCTATGGCTACACCTTC. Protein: CASSLTTGFYGYTF.

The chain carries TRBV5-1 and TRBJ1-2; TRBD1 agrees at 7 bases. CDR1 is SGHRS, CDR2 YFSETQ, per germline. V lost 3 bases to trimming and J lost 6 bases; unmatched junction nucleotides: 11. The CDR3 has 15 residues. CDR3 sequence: CASSSGRQGINGYTF. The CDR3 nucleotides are TGCGCCAGCAGCTCGGGCCGACAGGGAATTAATGGCTACACCTTC.

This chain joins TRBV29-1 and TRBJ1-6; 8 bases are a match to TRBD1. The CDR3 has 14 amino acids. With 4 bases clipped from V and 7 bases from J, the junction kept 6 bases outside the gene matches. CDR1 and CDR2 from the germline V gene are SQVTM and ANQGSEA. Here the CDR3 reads CSVASTGGNSPLHF. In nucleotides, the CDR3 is TGCAGCGTTGCTTCCACAGGGGGAAATTCACCCCTCCACTTT.

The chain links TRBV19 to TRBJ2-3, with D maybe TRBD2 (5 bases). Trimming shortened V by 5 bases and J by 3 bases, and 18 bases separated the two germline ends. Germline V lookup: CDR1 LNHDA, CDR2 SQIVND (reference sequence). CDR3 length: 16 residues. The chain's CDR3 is CASSPRRGGWTDTQYF. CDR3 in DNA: TGTGCCAGTAGTCCCCGTCGGGGTGGGTGGACAGATACGCAGTATTTT. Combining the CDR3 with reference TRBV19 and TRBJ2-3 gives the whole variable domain DGGITQSPKYLFRKEGQNVTLSCEQNLNHDAMYWYRQDPGQGLRLIYYSQIVNDFQKGDIAEGYSVSREKKESFPLTVTSAQKNPTAFYLCASSPRRGGWTDTQYFGPGTRLTVL.

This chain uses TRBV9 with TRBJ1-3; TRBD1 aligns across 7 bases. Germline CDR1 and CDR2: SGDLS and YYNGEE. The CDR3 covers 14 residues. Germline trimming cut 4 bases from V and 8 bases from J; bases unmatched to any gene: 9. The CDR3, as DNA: TGTGCCAGCAGCTCGAGACAGGGCCCTGACACCATATATTTT. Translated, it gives CASSSRQGPDTIYF. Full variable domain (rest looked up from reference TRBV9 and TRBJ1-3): DSGVTQTPKHLITATGQRVTLRCSPRSGDLSVYWYQQSLDQGLQFLIQYYNGEERAKGNILERFSAQQFPDLHSELNLSSLELGDSALYFCASSSRQGPDTIYFGEGSWLTVV.

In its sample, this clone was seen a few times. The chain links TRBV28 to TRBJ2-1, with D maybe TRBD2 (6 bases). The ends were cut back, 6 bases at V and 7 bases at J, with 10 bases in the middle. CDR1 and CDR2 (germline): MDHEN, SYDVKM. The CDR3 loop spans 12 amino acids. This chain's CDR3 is CASRQSGNEQFF. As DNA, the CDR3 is TGTGCCAGCAGGCAAAGCGGGAATGAGCAGTTCTTC. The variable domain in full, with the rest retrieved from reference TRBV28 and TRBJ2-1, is DVKVTQSSRYLVKRTGEKVFLECVQDMDHENMFWYRQDPGLGLRLIYFSYDVKMKEKGDIPEGYSVSREKKERFSLILESASTNQTSMYLCASRQSGNEQFFGPGTRLTVL.

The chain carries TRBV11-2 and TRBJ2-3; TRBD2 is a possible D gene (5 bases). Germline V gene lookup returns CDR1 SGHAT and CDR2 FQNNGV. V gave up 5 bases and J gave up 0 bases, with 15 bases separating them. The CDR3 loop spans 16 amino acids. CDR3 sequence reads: CASSRGAVASTDTQYF. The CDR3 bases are TGTGCCAGCAGCCGAGGCGCGGTAGCGAGCACAGATACGCAGTATTTT.

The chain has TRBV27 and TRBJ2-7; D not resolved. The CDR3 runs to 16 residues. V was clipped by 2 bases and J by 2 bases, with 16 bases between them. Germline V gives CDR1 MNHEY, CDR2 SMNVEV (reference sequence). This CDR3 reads CASSLPYRNQAYEQYF. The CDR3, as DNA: TGTGCCAGCAGTTTACCCTACCGGAACCAGGCCTACGAGCAGTACTTC.

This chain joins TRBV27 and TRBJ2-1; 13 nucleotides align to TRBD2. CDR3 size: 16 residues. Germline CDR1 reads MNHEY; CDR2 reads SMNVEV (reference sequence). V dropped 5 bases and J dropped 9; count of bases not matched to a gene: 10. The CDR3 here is CASSHGTSGTGGEQFF. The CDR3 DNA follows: TGTGCCAGCAGTCACGGGACTAGCGGGACGGGAGGTGAGCAGTTCTTC.

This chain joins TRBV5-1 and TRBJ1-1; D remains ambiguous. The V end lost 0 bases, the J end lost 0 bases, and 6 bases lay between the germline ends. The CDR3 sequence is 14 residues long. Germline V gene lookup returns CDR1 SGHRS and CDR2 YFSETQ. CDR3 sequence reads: CASSLGGVNTEAFF. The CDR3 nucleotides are TGCGCCAGCAGCTTGGGCGGGGTGAACACTGAAGCTTTCTTT.

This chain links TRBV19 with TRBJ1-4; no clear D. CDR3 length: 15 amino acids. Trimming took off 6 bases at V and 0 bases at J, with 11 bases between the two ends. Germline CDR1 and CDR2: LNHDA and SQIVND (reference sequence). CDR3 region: CASRPSTTTNEKLFF. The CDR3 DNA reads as TGTGCCAGTAGGCCCTCCACAACAACTAATGAAAAACTGTTTTTT.